This T cell receptor beta chain is drawn from a study of a mutant IDH1 vaccine in newly diagnosed glioma. The time point was: week 47, end of study. Doses consisted of 300 ug of mutant IDH1 20-mer peptide each, paired with topical imiquimod. The table came from immunoSEQ multiplex PCR; TCRdb's copy has only in-frame clones and leaves some out. The sample lists 50,000 to 55,000 clones, around three fifths occurring once. Germline V CDR1 and CDR2: SGHRS, YFSETQ. V lost 1 base and J 7 bases, leaving 12 bases between the germline ends. The CDR3 is 14 residues long. Of note for this clone: The antigen remains unidentified.

The sequence derives from a man aged 40-49 years with glioma. Some clones in this sample may be carry-over from other donors' samples. The sample in question was peripheral blood mononuclear cells (PBMCs), obtained from a glioma patient whose treatment included an IDH1 peptide vaccine. The V gene is TRBV5-1, the J gene TRBJ2-1; D unresolved. The CDR3 loop reads CASSLSLVVNEQFF. In DNA form, the CDR3 reads TGCGCCAGCAGCTTGTCGCTAGTAGTAAATGAGCAGTTCTTC.